The sequence of this T cell receptor beta chain was determined in a study of blood T cell repertoires in COVID-19. V lost 4 bases to trimming and J lost 0 bases; unmatched junction nucleotides: 5. Germline values: CDR1 SGHNT, CDR2 YYREEE (reference sequence). The CDR3 loop spans 17 amino acids. Per the study methods: Estimation of nucleated cell counts relied on the amplification of reference gene primers. Assay used: immunoSEQ multiplex PCR; TCRdb lists only in-frame clones, some missing. The D gene and trimming were derived from the DNA, and the V and J assignments and clone size from that table. The sample holds 200,000 to 300,000 clones; 82% are singletons and the top ten take about an eighth.

This clonotype originated in an older woman with active or convalescent COVID-19. The sequenced material came from peripheral blood. This chain uses TRBV5-4 with TRBJ2-6; 9 bases map to TRBD1. CDR3: CASSQRTGVSGANVLTF. CDR3 DNA sequence: TGTGCCAGCAGCCAGAGGACAGGGGTCTCTGGGGCCAACGTCCTGACTTTC.